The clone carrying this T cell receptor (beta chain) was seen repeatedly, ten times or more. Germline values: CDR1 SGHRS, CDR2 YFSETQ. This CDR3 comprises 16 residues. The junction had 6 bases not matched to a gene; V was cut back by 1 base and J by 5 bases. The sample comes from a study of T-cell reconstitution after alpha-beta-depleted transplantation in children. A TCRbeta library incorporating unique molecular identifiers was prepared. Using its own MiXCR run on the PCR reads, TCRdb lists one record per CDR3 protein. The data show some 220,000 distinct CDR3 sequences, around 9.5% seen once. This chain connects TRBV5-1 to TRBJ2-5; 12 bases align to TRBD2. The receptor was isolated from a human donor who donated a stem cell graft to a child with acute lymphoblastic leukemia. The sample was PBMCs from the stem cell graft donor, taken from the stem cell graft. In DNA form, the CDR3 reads TGCGCCAGCAGCTTGCTAGCGGGGGGGCAATTTGAGACCCAGTACTTC. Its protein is CASSLLAGGQFETQYF.